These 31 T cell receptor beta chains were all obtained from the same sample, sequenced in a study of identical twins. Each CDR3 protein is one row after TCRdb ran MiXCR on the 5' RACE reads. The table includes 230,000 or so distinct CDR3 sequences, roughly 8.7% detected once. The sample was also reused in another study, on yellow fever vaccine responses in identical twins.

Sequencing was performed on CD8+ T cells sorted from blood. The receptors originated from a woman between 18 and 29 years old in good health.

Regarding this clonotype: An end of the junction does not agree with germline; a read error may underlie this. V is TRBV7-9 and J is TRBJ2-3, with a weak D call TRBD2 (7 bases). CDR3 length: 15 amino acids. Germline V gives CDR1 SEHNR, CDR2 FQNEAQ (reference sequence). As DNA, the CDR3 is TGTGCCAGCACCTTACCCGGGGGGCGCGCAGATACGCAGTATTTT. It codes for CASTLPGGRADTQYF.

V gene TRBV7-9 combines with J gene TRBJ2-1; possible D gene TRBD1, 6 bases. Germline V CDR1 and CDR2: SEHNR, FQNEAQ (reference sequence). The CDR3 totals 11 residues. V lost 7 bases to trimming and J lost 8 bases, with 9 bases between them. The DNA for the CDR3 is TGTGCCAGCACACAGGGTTATGAGCAGTTCTTC. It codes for CASTQGYEQFF.

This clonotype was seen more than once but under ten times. As DNA, the CDR3 is TGCGCCAGCAGCCATGAAAGACAGCTTGGCAATGAGCAGTTCTTC. Its protein product is CASSHERQLGNEQFF. The rearrangement uses TRBV4-3 and TRBJ2-1; D may be TRBD1 (5 bases). The V and J ends lost 3 bases and 6 bases respectively, with 15 bases between them. This CDR3 spans 15 amino acids. Germline loops: CDR1 LGHNA, CDR2 YSLEER.

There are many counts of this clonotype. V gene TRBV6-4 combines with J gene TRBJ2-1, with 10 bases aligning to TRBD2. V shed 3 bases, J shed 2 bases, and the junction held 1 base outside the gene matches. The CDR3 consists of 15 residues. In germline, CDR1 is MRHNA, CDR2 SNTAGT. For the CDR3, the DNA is TGTGCCAGCAGTGAAGCGGGAGGGACCTACAATGAGCAGTTCTTC. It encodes CASSEAGGTYNEQFF.

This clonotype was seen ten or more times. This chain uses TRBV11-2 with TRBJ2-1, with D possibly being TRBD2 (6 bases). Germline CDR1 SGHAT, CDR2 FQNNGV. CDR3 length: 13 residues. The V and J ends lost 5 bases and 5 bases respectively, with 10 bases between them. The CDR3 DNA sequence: TGTGCCAGCAGCGCTTGGGGGGACAATGAGCAGTTCTTC. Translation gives CASSAWGDNEQFF.

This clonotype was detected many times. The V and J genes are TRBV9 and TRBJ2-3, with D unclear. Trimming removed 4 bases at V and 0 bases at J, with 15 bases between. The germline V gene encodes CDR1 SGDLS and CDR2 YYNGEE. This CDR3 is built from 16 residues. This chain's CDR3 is CASSHPPATSTDTQYF. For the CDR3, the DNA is TGTGCCAGCAGCCATCCCCCAGCGACAAGCACAGATACGCAGTATTTT.

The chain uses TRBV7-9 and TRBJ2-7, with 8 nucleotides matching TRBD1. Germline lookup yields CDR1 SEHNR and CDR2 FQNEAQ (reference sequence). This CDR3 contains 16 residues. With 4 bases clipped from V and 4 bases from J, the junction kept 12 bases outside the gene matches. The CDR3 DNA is TGTGCCAGCAGCTCAGGACAGGGTTTGAAGTCTTACGAGCAGTACTTC. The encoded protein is CASSSGQGLKSYEQYF.

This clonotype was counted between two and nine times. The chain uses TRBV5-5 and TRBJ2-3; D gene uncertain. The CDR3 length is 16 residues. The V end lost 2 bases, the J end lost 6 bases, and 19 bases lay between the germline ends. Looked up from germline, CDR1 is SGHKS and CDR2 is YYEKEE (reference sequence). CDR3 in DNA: TGTGCCAGCAGCTTCATCTCCCCCCTTGCGACCGATACGCAGTATTTT. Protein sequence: CASSFISPLATDTQYF.

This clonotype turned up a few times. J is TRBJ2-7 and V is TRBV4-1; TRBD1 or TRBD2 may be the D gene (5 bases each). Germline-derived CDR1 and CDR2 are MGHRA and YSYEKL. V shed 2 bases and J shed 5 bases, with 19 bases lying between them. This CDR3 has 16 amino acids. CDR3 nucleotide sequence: TGCGCCAGCAGCCAAATGCCCGGGGCCGACGCCAACGAGCAGTACTTC. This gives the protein CASSQMPGADANEQYF.

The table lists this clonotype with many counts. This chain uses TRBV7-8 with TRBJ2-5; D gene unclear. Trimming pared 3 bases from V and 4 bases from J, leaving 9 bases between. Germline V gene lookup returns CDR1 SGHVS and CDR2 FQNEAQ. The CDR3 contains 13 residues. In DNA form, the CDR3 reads TGTGCCAGCAGCTTCTGGGGTGGAGAGACCCAGTACTTC. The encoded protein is CASSFWGGETQYF.

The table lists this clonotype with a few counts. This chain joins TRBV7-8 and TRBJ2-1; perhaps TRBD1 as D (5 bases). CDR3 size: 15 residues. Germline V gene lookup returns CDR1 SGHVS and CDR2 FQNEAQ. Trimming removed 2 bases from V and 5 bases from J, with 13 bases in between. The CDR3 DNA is TGTGCCAGCAGCTTATCAGGGTTCAATGACAATGAGCAGTTCTTC. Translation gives CASSLSGFNDNEQFF.

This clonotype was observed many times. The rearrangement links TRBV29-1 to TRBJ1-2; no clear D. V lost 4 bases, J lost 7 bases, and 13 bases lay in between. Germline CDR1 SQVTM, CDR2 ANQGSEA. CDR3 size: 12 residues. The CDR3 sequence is CSVVGELGGYTF. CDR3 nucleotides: TGCAGCGTTGTTGGGGAGCTGGGTGGCTACACCTTC.

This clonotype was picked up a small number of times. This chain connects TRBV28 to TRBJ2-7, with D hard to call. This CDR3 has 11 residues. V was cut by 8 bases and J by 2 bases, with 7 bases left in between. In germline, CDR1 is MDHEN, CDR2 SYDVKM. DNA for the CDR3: TGTGCCAGCCGGGTGGCCTACGAGCAGTACTTC. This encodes CASRVAYEQYF.

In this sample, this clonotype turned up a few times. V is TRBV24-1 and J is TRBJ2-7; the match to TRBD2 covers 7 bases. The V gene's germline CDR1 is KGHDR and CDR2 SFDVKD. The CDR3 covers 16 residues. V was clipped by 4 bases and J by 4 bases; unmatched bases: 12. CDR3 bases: TGTGCCACCAGTGACCGCCAGTTGGGGGGGATTTACGAGCAGTACTTC. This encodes CATSDRQLGGIYEQYF.

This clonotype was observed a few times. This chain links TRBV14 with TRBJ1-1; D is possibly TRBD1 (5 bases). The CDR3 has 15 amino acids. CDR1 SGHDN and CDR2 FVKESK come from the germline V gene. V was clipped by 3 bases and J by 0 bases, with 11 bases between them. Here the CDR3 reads CASSHRQFLNTEAFF. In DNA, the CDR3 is TGTGCCAGCAGCCACCGACAGTTTTTGAACACTGAAGCTTTCTTT.

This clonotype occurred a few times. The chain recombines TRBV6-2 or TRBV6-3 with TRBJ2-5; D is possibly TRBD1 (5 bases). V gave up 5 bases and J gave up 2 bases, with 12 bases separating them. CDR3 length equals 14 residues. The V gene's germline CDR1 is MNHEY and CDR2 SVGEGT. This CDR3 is CASSPRGQQETQYF. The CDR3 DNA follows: TGTGCCAGCAGTCCAAGGGGTCAACAAGAGACCCAGTACTTC.

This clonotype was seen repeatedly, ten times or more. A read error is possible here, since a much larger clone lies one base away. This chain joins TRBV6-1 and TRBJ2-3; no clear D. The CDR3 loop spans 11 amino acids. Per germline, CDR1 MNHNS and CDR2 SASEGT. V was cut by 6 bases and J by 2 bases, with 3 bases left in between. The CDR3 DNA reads TGTGCCAGCAGATACACAGATACGCAGTATTTT. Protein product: CASRYTDTQYF.

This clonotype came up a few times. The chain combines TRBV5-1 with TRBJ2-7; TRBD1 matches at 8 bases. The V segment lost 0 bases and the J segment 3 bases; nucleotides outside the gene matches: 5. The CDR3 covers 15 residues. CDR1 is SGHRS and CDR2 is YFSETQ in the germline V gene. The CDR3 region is CASSLAAGTGYEQYF. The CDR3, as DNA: TGCGCCAGCAGCTTGGCGGCCGGGACAGGCTACGAGCAGTACTTC.

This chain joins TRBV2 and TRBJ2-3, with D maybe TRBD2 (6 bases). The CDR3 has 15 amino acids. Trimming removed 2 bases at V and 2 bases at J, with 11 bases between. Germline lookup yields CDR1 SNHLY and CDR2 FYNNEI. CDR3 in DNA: TGTGCCAGCAGTGAACTAGCGCCAGACACAGATACGCAGTATTTT. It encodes CASSELAPDTDTQYF.

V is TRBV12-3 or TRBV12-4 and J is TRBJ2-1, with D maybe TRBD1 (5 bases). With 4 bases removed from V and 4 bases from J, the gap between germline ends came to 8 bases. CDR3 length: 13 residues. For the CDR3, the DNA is TGTGCCAGCAGTTCGACAGAGTACAATGAGCAGTTCTTC. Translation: CASSSTEYNEQFF.

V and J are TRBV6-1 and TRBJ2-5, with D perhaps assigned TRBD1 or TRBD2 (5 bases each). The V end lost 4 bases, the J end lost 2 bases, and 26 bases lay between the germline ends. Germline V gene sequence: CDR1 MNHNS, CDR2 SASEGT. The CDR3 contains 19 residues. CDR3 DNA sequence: TGTGCCAGCAGTGCCCTAACGGGGCAGCCGTCGCGGAGGCAAGAGACCCAGTACTTC. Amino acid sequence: CASSALTGQPSRRQETQYF.

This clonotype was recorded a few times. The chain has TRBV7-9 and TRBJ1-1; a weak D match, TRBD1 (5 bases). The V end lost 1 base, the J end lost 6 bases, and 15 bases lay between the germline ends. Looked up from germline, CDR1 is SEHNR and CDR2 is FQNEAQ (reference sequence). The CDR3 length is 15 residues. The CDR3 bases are TGTGCCAGCAGCTTAGTGGGGACGCTAAGGCCTGAAGCTTTCTTT. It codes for CASSLVGTLRPEAFF.

CDR3 coding DNA: TGTGCCAGCAGCCAAGCTTCAGGACTAGGGCTCTACGAGCAGTACTTC. This sequence encodes CASSQASGLGLYEQYF. The rearrangement links TRBV3-1 to TRBJ2-7; 7 bases line up with TRBD2. This CDR3 spans 16 amino acids. The germline gives CDR1 LGHDT, CDR2 YNNKEL (reference sequence). The junction had 9 bases not matched to a gene; V was cut back by 1 base and J by 3 bases.

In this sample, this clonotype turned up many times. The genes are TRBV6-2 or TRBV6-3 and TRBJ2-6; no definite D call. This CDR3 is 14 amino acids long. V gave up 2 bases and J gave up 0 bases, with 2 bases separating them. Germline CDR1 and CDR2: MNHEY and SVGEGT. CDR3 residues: CASSYSSGANVLTF. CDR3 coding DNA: TGTGCCAGCAGTTACAGCTCTGGGGCCAACGTCCTGACTTTC.

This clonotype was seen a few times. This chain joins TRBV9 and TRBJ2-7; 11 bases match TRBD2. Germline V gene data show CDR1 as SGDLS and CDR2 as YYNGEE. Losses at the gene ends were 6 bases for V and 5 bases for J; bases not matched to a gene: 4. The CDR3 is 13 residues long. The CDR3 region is CASNLAGGDEQYF. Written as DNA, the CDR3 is TGTGCCAGCAATCTAGCGGGGGGTGACGAGCAGTACTTC. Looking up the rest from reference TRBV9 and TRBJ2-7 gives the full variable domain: DSGVTQTPKHLITATGQRVTLRCSPRSGDLSVYWYQQSLDQGLQFLIQYYNGEERAKGNILERFSAQQFPDLHSELNLSSLELGDSALYFCASNLAGGDEQYFGPGTRLTVT.

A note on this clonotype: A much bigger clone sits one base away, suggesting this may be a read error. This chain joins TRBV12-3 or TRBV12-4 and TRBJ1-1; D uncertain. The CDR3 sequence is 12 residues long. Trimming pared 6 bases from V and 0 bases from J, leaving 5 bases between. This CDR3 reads CASRFMNTEAFF. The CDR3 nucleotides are TGTGCCAGCAGGTTTATGAACACTGAAGCTTTCTTT.

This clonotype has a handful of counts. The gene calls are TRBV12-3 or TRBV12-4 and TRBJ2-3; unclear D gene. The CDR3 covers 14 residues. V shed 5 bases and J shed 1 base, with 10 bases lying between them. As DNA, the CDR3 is TGTGCCAGCAGTGGCTTCGTTCGCACAGATACGCAGTATTTT. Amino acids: CASSGFVRTDTQYF.

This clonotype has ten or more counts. The CDR3 nucleotides are TGCGCCAGCAGCTTGGAACCTTTCGACAGGGTTCCTATGGCCCAGTACTTC. Amino acid sequence: CASSLEPFDRVPMAQYF. This chain joins TRBV5-1 and TRBJ2-5; 7 positions agree with TRBD1. V shed 0 bases and J 9 bases; nucleotides not matched to a gene: 17. The CDR3 covers 17 residues. From germline, CDR1 is SGHRS and CDR2 YFSETQ.

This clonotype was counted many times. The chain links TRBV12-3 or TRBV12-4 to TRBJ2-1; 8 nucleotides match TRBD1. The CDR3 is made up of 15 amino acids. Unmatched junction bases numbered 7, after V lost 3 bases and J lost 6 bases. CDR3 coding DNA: TGTGCCAGCAGTTTTGGACAGGGATGGGTCAATGAGCAGTTCTTC. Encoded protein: CASSFGQGWVNEQFF.

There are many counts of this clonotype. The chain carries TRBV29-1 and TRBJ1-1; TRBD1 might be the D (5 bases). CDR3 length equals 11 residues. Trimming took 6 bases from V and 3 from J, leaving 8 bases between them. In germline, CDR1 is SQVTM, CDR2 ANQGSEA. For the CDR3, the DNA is TGCAGCGTGGAACAGGACACTGAAGCTTTCTTT. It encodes CSVEQDTEAFF.

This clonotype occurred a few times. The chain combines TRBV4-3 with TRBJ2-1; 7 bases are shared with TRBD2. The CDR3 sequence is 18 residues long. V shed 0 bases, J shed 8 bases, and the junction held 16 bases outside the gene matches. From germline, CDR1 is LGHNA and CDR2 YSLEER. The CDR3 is CASSQDRAGVQGCHEQFF. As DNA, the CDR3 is TGCGCCAGCAGCCAAGATCGGGCGGGAGTTCAGGGTTGCCATGAGCAGTTCTTC.